This T cell receptor beta chain was captured by sequencing in a study of cytomegalovirus exposure and HLA in healthy donors. Trimming removed 6 bases from V and 0 bases from J; junction bases left unmatched: 0. Looked up from germline, CDR1 is SNHLY and CDR2 is FYNNEI. CDR3 length: 14 amino acids. Primers: 60 Vbeta forward and 13 Jbeta reverse. Profiled with immunoSEQ multiplex PCR; TCRdb holds only in-frame clones, not every one. Of fewer than 95,000 clones listed, over 55% are singletons. Study-level results: One variant, a missense change in DCLRE1C, was linked in a later analysis to TCR beta V- and J-gene trimming. The likely explanation for a cluster of highly shared sequence variants was sequencing artifact. A further, later analysis showed that HLA-associated TCR beta chains (compared with equally common others) were more clonally expanded.

About this clone: Its matching antigen is unknown.

Sequencing was done on a sample of PBMCs. This TCR derives from a woman in her twenties or thirties in good health and CMV-seronegative. This chain joins TRBV2 and TRBJ2-4, with 9 bases lining up with TRBD2. This CDR3 reads CASRLAGAKNIQYF. The CDR3 bases are TGTGCCAGCAGACTAGCGGGAGCCAAAAACATTCAGTACTTC. The whole variable domain, remainder taken from reference TRBV2 and TRBJ2-4, is EPEVTQTPSHQVTQMGQEVILRCVPISNHLYFYWYRQILGQKVEFLVSFYNNEISEKSEIFDDQFSVERPDGSNFTLKIRSTKLEDSAMYFCASRLAGAKNIQYFGAGTRLSVL.